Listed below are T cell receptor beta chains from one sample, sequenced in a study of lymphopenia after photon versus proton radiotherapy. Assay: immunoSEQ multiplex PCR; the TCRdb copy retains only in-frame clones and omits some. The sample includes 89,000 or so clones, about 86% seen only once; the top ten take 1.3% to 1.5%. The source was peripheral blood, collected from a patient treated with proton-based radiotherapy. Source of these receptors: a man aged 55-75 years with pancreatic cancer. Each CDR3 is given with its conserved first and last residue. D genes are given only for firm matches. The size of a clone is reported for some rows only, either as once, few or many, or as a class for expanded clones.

CDR3nt: TGTGCCAGCGGCCTACAGGGGGCAGGTGGCTACACCTTC; CDR3aa: CASGLQGAGGYTF; abundance: .; j_gene: TRBJ1-2; v_gene: TRBV5-4; d_gene: TRBD1
CDR3nt: TGCGCCAGCAGCTCGGGACAGGGTAGGGAGACCCAGTACTTC; CDR3aa: CASSSGQGRETQYF; abundance: .; j_gene: TRBJ2-5; v_gene: TRBV5-1; d_gene: TRBD1
CDR3nt: TGTGCCAGCAGCTCCTACGAGCAGTACTTC; CDR3aa: CASSSYEQYF; abundance: .; j_gene: TRBJ2-7; v_gene: TRBV21-1; d_gene: .
CDR3nt: TGTGCCAGCAGTGCCGTGAGACAGGGGTTAGGTGAAAAACTGTTTTTT; CDR3aa: CASSAVRQGLGEKLFF; abundance: .; j_gene: TRBJ1-4; v_gene: TRBV25-1; d_gene: TRBD1
CDR3nt: TGTGCCAGCACCGGCCGGCTTCTACATGGCTACACCTTC; CDR3aa: CASTGRLLHGYTF; abundance: .; j_gene: TRBJ1-2; v_gene: TRBV5-8; d_gene: .
CDR3nt: TGTGCCAGCAGTTTCGACCTGTCCGGCGGTACGCAGTATTTT; CDR3aa: CASSFDLSGGTQYF; abundance: .; j_gene: TRBJ2-3; v_gene: TRBV27; d_gene: .
CDR3nt: TGTGCCAGCAGTGAAGTTACTAGCGGGACCGGGGAGCTGTTTTTT; CDR3aa: CASSEVTSGTGELFF; abundance: few; j_gene: TRBJ2-2; v_gene: TRBV2; d_gene: TRBD2
CDR3nt: TGTGCCAGCTCACCAGCCCCCGCGGGCTATGGCTACACCTTC; CDR3aa: CASSPAPAGYGYTF; abundance: few; j_gene: TRBJ1-2; v_gene: TRBV18; d_gene: .
CDR3nt: TGTGCCTGGAGTAGAGGACAGACGAATCAGCCCCAGCATTTT; CDR3aa: CAWSRGQTNQPQHF; abundance: .; j_gene: TRBJ1-5; v_gene: TRBV30; d_gene: .
CDR3nt: TGTGCCAGCTCACCAAGGACAGTCCATTTGGGACAGTTCTTC; CDR3aa: CASSPRTVHLGQFF; abundance: .; j_gene: TRBJ2-1; v_gene: TRBV18; d_gene: .
CDR3nt: TGTGCCAGCAGCTTAACATCTCAGGATACGCAGTATTTT; CDR3aa: CASSLTSQDTQYF; abundance: few; j_gene: TRBJ2-3; v_gene: TRBV11-2; d_gene: .
CDR3nt: TGCGCCAGCAGCCACGGGGTGGGGGTAACTACCGAGGAGCTGTTTTTT; CDR3aa: CASSHGVGVTTEELFF; abundance: .; j_gene: TRBJ2-2; v_gene: TRBV5-1; d_gene: .
CDR3nt: TGTGCTAGTGGTTTTGGGCCCAATGAGCAGTTCTTC; CDR3aa: CASGFGPNEQFF; abundance: .; j_gene: TRBJ2-1; v_gene: TRBV12-5; d_gene: .
CDR3nt: TGTGCCAGCAGCCAACCCAACAGGGGACTGGGCAATGAAAAACTGTTTTTT; CDR3aa: CASSQPNRGLGNEKLFF; abundance: .; j_gene: TRBJ1-4; v_gene: TRBV4-2; d_gene: TRBD1
CDR3nt: TGTGCCAGCAGCTTAGCCTCCAGCACAGATACGCAGTATTTT; CDR3aa: CASSLASSTDTQYF; abundance: .; j_gene: TRBJ2-3; v_gene: TRBV11-3; d_gene: .
CDR3nt: TGTGCCAGCAGCGTCGGGACTAGCGGGTCTGTCGGGGAGCTGTTTTTT; CDR3aa: CASSVGTSGSVGELFF; abundance: .; j_gene: TRBJ2-2; v_gene: TRBV9; d_gene: TRBD2
CDR3nt: TGCGCCAGCAGCCCGCAGACTAGCGGGAGGCGGTGGGAGCAGTACTTC; CDR3aa: CASSPQTSGRRWEQYF; abundance: .; j_gene: TRBJ2-7; v_gene: TRBV5-1; d_gene: TRBD2
CDR3nt: TGTGCCAGCAGTTGGGACAGGGATGGCGAGACCCAGTACTTC; CDR3aa: CASSWDRDGETQYF; abundance: .; j_gene: TRBJ2-5; v_gene: TRBV7-9; d_gene: TRBD1
CDR3nt: TGTGCCAGCAGTTTACGAGGGCAGGGCACTGAAGCTTTCTTT; CDR3aa: CASSLRGQGTEAFF; abundance: once; j_gene: TRBJ1-1; v_gene: TRBV27; d_gene: .
CDR3nt: TGTGCCAGCAGTTTTACTGATGACACAGATACGCAGTATTTT; CDR3aa: CASSFTDDTDTQYF; abundance: .; j_gene: TRBJ2-3; v_gene: TRBV6-5; d_gene: .
CDR3nt: TGTGCCAGCTCACCTGCTGGAACGCTTGGGGCCAACGTCCTGACTTTC; CDR3aa: CASSPAGTLGANVLTF; abundance: .; j_gene: TRBJ2-6; v_gene: TRBV18; d_gene: .
CDR3nt: TGTGCCAGCAGTAAACTAGCGGGAGGGGAGCAGTTCTTC; CDR3aa: CASSKLAGGEQFF; abundance: .; j_gene: TRBJ2-1; v_gene: TRBV27; d_gene: TRBD2
CDR3nt: TGTGCCCGGAGCTCAGGGGAGGTATCTGGCTACACCTTC; CDR3aa: CARSSGEVSGYTF; abundance: .; j_gene: TRBJ1-2; v_gene: TRBV30; d_gene: .
CDR3nt: TGTGCCAGCAGCCCTCAGGGGGCTGGTGGCTACACCTTC; CDR3aa: CASSPQGAGGYTF; abundance: few; j_gene: TRBJ1-2; v_gene: TRBV11-2; d_gene: TRBD1
CDR3nt: TGCAGAACGGGAGGCTACACCTTC; CDR3aa: CRTGGYTF; abundance: .; j_gene: TRBJ1-2; v_gene: TRBV20-1; d_gene: .
CDR3nt: TGTGCCAGCAGTTACGGAGGCGGCGGCTACACCTTC; CDR3aa: CASSYGGGGYTF; abundance: few; j_gene: TRBJ1-2; v_gene: TRBV6-6; d_gene: .
CDR3nt: TGTGCCAGCAGTTTGGGCGGGAGGCATGAGCAGTTCTTC; CDR3aa: CASSLGGRHEQFF; abundance: .; j_gene: TRBJ2-1; v_gene: TRBV28; d_gene: TRBD2
CDR3nt: TGTGCCTGGAGAGGAACGTCCGCTGGGAAACTGTTTTTT; CDR3aa: CAWRGTSAGKLFF; abundance: .; j_gene: TRBJ1-4; v_gene: TRBV30; d_gene: .
CDR3nt: TGCAGCGTTCGGGACAGTCCCTACGAGCAGTACTTC; CDR3aa: CSVRDSPYEQYF; abundance: .; j_gene: TRBJ2-7; v_gene: TRBV29-1; d_gene: TRBD1
CDR3nt: TGTGCCTGGAGCTCGGGGGGCAGGGGTCAGCCCCAGCATTTT; CDR3aa: CAWSSGGRGQPQHF; abundance: few; j_gene: TRBJ1-5; v_gene: TRBV30; d_gene: .
CDR3nt: TGCGCCAGCAGACCTGGGACAGCCGACACTGAAGCTTTCTTT; CDR3aa: CASRPGTADTEAFF; abundance: .; j_gene: TRBJ1-1; v_gene: TRBV5-1; d_gene: TRBD1
CDR3nt: TGCAGTGCTAGTCGGGCTGAAGCTTTCTTT; CDR3aa: CSASRAEAFF; abundance: .; j_gene: TRBJ1-1; v_gene: TRBV20-1; d_gene: .
CDR3nt: TGTGCCAGCAGCGAACATCAGGGAGCTGGCTACACCTTC; CDR3aa: CASSEHQGAGYTF; abundance: .; j_gene: TRBJ1-2; v_gene: TRBV9; d_gene: .
CDR3nt: TGTGCCAGCAGTTCTCCTAGGGGAGAGCAGTTCTTC; CDR3aa: CASSSPRGEQFF; abundance: .; j_gene: TRBJ2-1; v_gene: TRBV28; d_gene: .
CDR3nt: TGTGCCAGCAGTTCGACTAGCGGCTTTGAGACCCAGTACTTC; CDR3aa: CASSSTSGFETQYF; abundance: .; j_gene: TRBJ2-5; v_gene: TRBV5-4; d_gene: TRBD2
CDR3nt: TGCAGCGTTGCCGGGGCCGAAGCTGGAAACACCATATATTTT; CDR3aa: CSVAGAEAGNTIYF; abundance: .; j_gene: TRBJ1-3; v_gene: TRBV29-1; d_gene: .
CDR3nt: TGTGCCAGCAGTTTTCGGGGGAAAAGCTCCTACGAGCAGTACTTC; CDR3aa: CASSFRGKSSYEQYF; abundance: .; j_gene: TRBJ2-7; v_gene: TRBV28; d_gene: .
CDR3nt: TGCGCCAGCAGCCAGTCGACGGTTCAGCCCCAGCATTTT; CDR3aa: CASSQSTVQPQHF; abundance: .; j_gene: TRBJ1-5; v_gene: TRBV4-1; d_gene: .
CDR3nt: TGTGCCAGCAGTGCAGGGGGCACTAACTATGGCTACACCTTC; CDR3aa: CASSAGGTNYGYTF; abundance: few; j_gene: TRBJ1-2; v_gene: TRBV6-4; d_gene: TRBD1
CDR3nt: TGTGCCTGGAGTTACGGGACTCATGGGGAGACCCAGTACTTC; CDR3aa: CAWSYGTHGETQYF; abundance: .; j_gene: TRBJ2-5; v_gene: TRBV30; d_gene: .
CDR3nt: TGTGCCAGCAGTTACAAAGCAGGGCGGCTGTTTTTT; CDR3aa: CASSYKAGRLFF; abundance: few; j_gene: TRBJ2-2; v_gene: TRBV6-5; d_gene: .
CDR3nt: TGCGCCAGCAGCCCGGGGGTCACCTCCTACGAGCAGTACTTC; CDR3aa: CASSPGVTSYEQYF; abundance: .; j_gene: TRBJ2-7; v_gene: TRBV5-1; d_gene: .
CDR3nt: TGTGCCAGCAGCCGGGGACAGGGAGCTTTCTTT; CDR3aa: CASSRGQGAFF; abundance: once; j_gene: TRBJ1-1; v_gene: TRBV7-9; d_gene: TRBD1
CDR3nt: TGTGCCAGCAGCCTAGACAGACGCACAGATACGCAGTATTTT; CDR3aa: CASSLDRRTDTQYF; abundance: .; j_gene: TRBJ2-3; v_gene: TRBV7-2; d_gene: .
CDR3nt: TGTGCCAGCAGCGTAGGACAGAACTCTGGAAACACCATATATTTT; CDR3aa: CASSVGQNSGNTIYF; abundance: .; j_gene: TRBJ1-3; v_gene: TRBV9; d_gene: .